This TCR beta chain was captured by sequencing in a study of T-cell memory formation after mild COVID-19. Study-wide context: Across donors, TCR clusters were largely donor specific.

Whole-study results and caveats: Pre-infection memory contained some responding clones, which suggested that cross-reactive memory had joined. Whereas later expanders leaned CD4+, clones contracting day 15 to 85 showed a balanced CD4/CD8 makeup.

cDNA libraries for TCR alpha and TCR beta, carrying sample barcodes and UMIs, came from 5'RACE with constant-segment primers. One entry per CDR3 protein results from TCRdb running MiXCR on the 5' RACE reads. The table shows over 450,000 distinct CDR3 sequences, with around 21% occurring only once. Of note for this clonotype: Its antigen is still unknown.

J gave up 3 bases and V 0 bases, and 2 bases lay outside the gene matches. The CDR3 is 14 residues long. Germline CDR1 is SGHRS and CDR2 is YFSETQ. The gene calls are TRBV5-1 and TRBJ2-7, with TRBD2 matching 8 bases. The sequence was collected from an adult woman who had mild COVID-19 (a few samples of this study predate the infection). Cell type and time point are not known. Sequenced input: PBMCs or a T cell subset sorted from them (not recorded which). The CDR3 loop is CASSLGLAYYEQYF. The CDR3 nucleotides read TGCGCCAGCAGCTTGGGACTAGCGTACTACGAGCAGTACTTC.